These 12 T cell receptor beta chains were sequenced from one sample in a study of beta chain features in type 1 diabetes. Expressed TCRB transcripts were sequenced, since all the RNA that had been isolated was reverse transcribed. Some clones are missing from TCRdb's copy, which holds only in-frame ones; the method was immunoSEQ multiplex PCR. The repertoire holds about 360,000 clones, with over 9.5% as singletons. Sequences were obtained from naive CD4+ T cells from blood. These receptor sequences come from a man between 18 and 35 years old in good health.

A few counts support this clone. V is TRBV7-9 and J is TRBJ1-2; D is perhaps TRBD1 (6 bases). Germline V gene lookup returns CDR1 SEHNR and CDR2 FQNEAQ (reference sequence). The CDR3 spans 15 residues. The V and J ends lost 4 bases and 3 bases respectively, with 15 bases between them. The CDR3 here is CASSSRTESYYGYTF. Written as DNA, the CDR3 is TGTGCCAGCAGCTCACGGACAGAATCTTACTATGGCTACACCTTC.

This clone occurred a few times. V is TRBV4-3 and J is TRBJ2-3; D is ambiguous. CDR1 and CDR2 (germline): LGHNA, YSLEER. This CDR3 region has 14 residues. The V and J ends lost 0 bases and 7 bases respectively, with 11 bases between them. CDR3: CASSQDNSINTQYF. The CDR3, as DNA: TGCGCCAGCAGCCAAGATAACAGTATAAATACGCAGTATTTT.

The chain employs TRBV5-6 and TRBJ2-2; 8 bases line up with TRBD2. The CDR3 extends over 16 amino acids. J was trimmed by 2 bases and V by 2 bases; bases with no gene match: 5. Per the germline V gene, CDR1 is SGHDT and CDR2 is YYEEEE. In DNA, the CDR3 is TGTGCCAGCAGCTTTATTGCGGGGGGCAACACCGGGGAGCTGTTTTTT. Its protein product is CASSFIAGGNTGELFF.

This chain joins TRBV28 and TRBJ2-4; D perhaps matches TRBD1 (6 bases). Germline assignment: CDR1 MDHEN and CDR2 SYDVKM. This CDR3 is built from 19 residues. Between the trimmed V and J ends, which lost 5 bases and 2 bases, there was a span of 25 bases. The CDR3 sequence: CASSHRERLSVGTKNIQYF. CDR3 nucleotide sequence: TGTGCCAGCAGTCACAGGGAAAGGCTCAGTGTAGGGACCAAAAACATTCAGTACTTC. Based on the CDR3 plus reference TRBV28 and TRBJ2-4, the full variable domain is DVKVTQSSRYLVKRTGEKVFLECVQDMDHENMFWYRQDPGLGLRLIYFSYDVKMKEKGDIPEGYSVSREKKERFSLILESASTNQTSMYLCASSHRERLSVGTKNIQYFGAGTRLSVL.

This clone occurred a few times. The V and J genes are TRBV19 and TRBJ2-7, with D possibly being TRBD1 (6 bases). The CDR3 contains 14 residues. Germline V gives CDR1 LNHDA, CDR2 SQIVND (reference sequence). Trimming shortened V by 9 bases and J by 3 bases, and 18 bases separated the two germline ends. The CDR3 is CARDQGWVYYEQYF. CDR3 sequence (DNA): TGTGCCAGGGATCAGGGGTGGGTCTACTACGAGCAGTACTTC. Full variable domain (outside the CDR3, taken from reference TRBV19 and TRBJ2-7): DGGITQSPKYLFRKEGQNVTLSCEQNLNHDAMYWYRQDPGQGLRLIYYSQIVNDFQKGDIAEGYSVSREKKESFPLTVTSAQKNPTAFYLCARDQGWVYYEQYFGPGTRLTVT.

This chain joins TRBV7-9 and TRBJ2-3; 7 nucleotides match TRBD2. Trimming at V came to 2 bases and at J to 3 bases, leaving 14 bases not matched to a gene. CDR3 length: 18 amino acids. Germline loops: CDR1 SEHNR, CDR2 FQNEAQ (reference sequence). The CDR3 here is CASSLPGPGLGFTDTQYF. Written as DNA, the CDR3 is TGTGCCAGCAGCTTACCAGGGCCCGGACTAGGATTTACAGATACGCAGTATTTT.

This clone occurred a few times. The chain recombines TRBV7-2 with TRBJ2-7; no clear D. The ends were cut back, 1 base at V and 6 bases at J, with 7 bases in the middle. This CDR3 is 12 amino acids long. The germline CDR1 and CDR2 sequences are SGHTA and FQGNSA. The CDR3 spells CASSLGSSEQYF. In nucleotides, the CDR3 is TGTGCCAGCAGCTTAGGTAGCAGCGAGCAGTACTTC.

This clone has just a few counts. The rearrangement uses TRBV4-3 and TRBJ2-7; D not resolved. This CDR3 has 18 residues. V gave up 0 bases and J gave up 6 bases, with 24 bases separating them. CDR1 is LGHNA, CDR2 YSLEER, per germline. The CDR3 nucleotides are TGCGCCAGCAGCCAAGACCCCTCCTTGACTCAAGGATGGCGCGAGCAGTACTTC. It codes for CASSQDPSLTQGWREQYF.

This clone came up a few times. This chain uses TRBV28 with TRBJ1-6, with 8 nucleotides matching TRBD1. Germline loops: CDR1 MDHEN, CDR2 SYDVKM. The CDR3 runs to 14 residues. The V segment lost 8 bases and the J segment 10 bases; nucleotides outside the gene matches: 10. The CDR3 coding sequence is TGTGCCAGCCGCTGGACAGGGAATTTCTCACCCCTCCACTTT. It specifies CASRWTGNFSPLHF.

This clone appeared a few times. CDR3 DNA sequence: TGTGCCAGCAGCCCCAGGGACTACAATGAGCAGTTCTTC. It codes for CASSPRDYNEQFF. This chain joins TRBV7-2 and TRBJ2-1; a possible D gene is TRBD1 (5 bases). This CDR3 region has 13 residues. Germline V gene data show CDR1 as SGHTA and CDR2 as FQGNSA. Trimming took 5 bases from V and 3 from J, leaving 8 bases between them.

V gene TRBV30 combines with J gene TRBJ2-3; maybe TRBD2 (6 bases). Germline V gene sequence: CDR1 GTSNPN, CDR2 SVGIG (reference sequence). Deletions cut 0 bases from V and 1 base from J, with 11 bases between. CDR3 length: 15 amino acids. CDR3 sequence: CAWSVSGDGTDTQYF. The CDR3 DNA is TGTGCCTGGAGTGTATCGGGGGATGGCACAGATACGCAGTATTTT.

The V gene is TRBV7-3, the J gene TRBJ2-3, with 8 bases that match TRBD1. J gave up 0 bases and V 3 bases, and 5 bases lay outside the gene matches. Germline CDR1 reads SGHTA; CDR2 reads FQGTGA. This CDR3 comprises 16 residues. The DNA for the CDR3 is TGTGCCAGCAGCTTCCGGACAGGGCGCAGCACAGATACGCAGTATTTT. Its protein is CASSFRTGRSTDTQYF.